The 16 T cell receptor beta chains below all came from one sample that was sequenced in a study of T cells in Graves' hyperthyroidism and ophthalmopathy. The CDR3 regions of TCR beta were amplified from RNA transcripts. Researchers ran a first-round RT-PCR on the TCR CDR3 using the HTBI primer set. MiXCR, run by TCRdb on the multiplex PCR reads, gives a single entry per CDR3 protein. The repertoire holds hundreds of thousands of distinct CDR3 sequences, with around 39% as singletons. What was sequenced was blood. These receptors were taken from a man younger than 35 with Graves' hyperthyroidism.

In its sample, this clonotype was seen many times. The V gene is TRBV29-1, the J gene TRBJ2-7; D gene ambiguous. Germline CDR1 and CDR2: SQVTM and ANQGSEA. The CDR3 covers 13 residues. Trimming cost V 0 bases and J 5 bases, with 11 bases left between them. The CDR3 spells CSVEDRHGHEQYF. The CDR3 DNA sequence: TGCAGCGTTGAAGATCGCCACGGGCACGAGCAGTACTTC.

Worth noting for this clonotype: This sequence may be a read error, since a much larger clone differs from it by one base. This chain links TRBV24-1 with TRBJ2-5, with 7 positions matching TRBD2. This CDR3 has 15 residues. Germline CDR1 reads KGHDR; CDR2 reads SFDVKD. CDR3: CATSEMAGVEETQYF. CDR3 nucleotides: TGCGCCACCAGTGAGATGGCGGGAGTGGAGGAGACCCAGTACTTC.

The chain's CDR3 is CASSLGGEVLGYTF. The CDR3, as DNA: TGTGCCAGCAGTTTAGGAGGGGAAGTCTTAGGCTACACCTTC. The chain couples TRBV12-3 or TRBV12-4 to TRBJ1-2; D possibly corresponds to TRBD1 (5 bases). The CDR3 contains 14 residues. With 1 base removed from V and 8 bases from J, the gap between germline ends came to 14 bases.

V gene TRBV6-1 combines with J gene TRBJ1-1; the D is unclear. In germline, CDR1 is MNHNS, CDR2 SASEGT. The CDR3 consists of 14 residues. Trimming left V 6 bases short and J 1 base short, with 12 bases between. The DNA of the CDR3 is TGTGCCAGCAGCCCCTTCTCCGGGAACACTGAAGCTTTCTTT. It specifies CASSPFSGNTEAFF.

To note about this clonotype: A much larger clonotype is one base distant, so this may be a read error. The rearrangement uses TRBV20-1 and TRBJ1-2, with D uncertain. This CDR3 region has 16 residues. Germline V CDR1 and CDR2: DFQATT, SNEGSKA (reference sequence). V was cut by 2 bases and J by 5 bases, with 21 bases left in between. CDR3 residues: CSARTTARDGRYGYTF. The CDR3 DNA reads TGCAGTGCTAGAACCACTGCCCGTGACGGAAGATATGGCTACACCTTC.

This clonotype was counted a few times. The J gene is TRBJ1-4, the V gene TRBV5-6; D unresolved. Germline V lookup: CDR1 SGHDT, CDR2 YYEEEE. The V end was cut by 0 bases, the J end by 8 bases, with 14 bases between. This CDR3 is built from 15 residues. In DNA form, the CDR3 reads TGTGCCAGCAGCTTGGCCGATGATGGATGGGAAAAACTGTTTTTT. The encoded protein is CASSLADDGWEKLFF.

This chain joins TRBV4-1 and TRBJ2-7; D is possibly TRBD1 or TRBD2 (5 bases each). The CDR3 has 16 amino acids. Trimming cost V 4 bases and J 3 bases, with 19 bases left between them. Germline CDR1 MGHRA, CDR2 YSYEKL. The CDR3 sequence: CASSPREGMGRYEQYF. The CDR3 DNA follows: TGCGCCAGCAGCCCCCGCGAGGGGATGGGCCGCTACGAGCAGTACTTC.

The rearrangement uses TRBV4-2 and TRBJ1-1, with D possibly TRBD1 on 5 matching bases. Germline V gene data show CDR1 as LGHNA and CDR2 as YNFKEQ. Trimming cost V 2 bases and J 0 bases, with 13 bases left between them. The CDR3 spans 16 residues. This chain's CDR3 is CASSQSVLDMNTEAFF. The CDR3 DNA reads as TGTGCCAGCAGCCAATCTGTTTTGGACATGAACACTGAAGCTTTCTTT.

Many counts were recorded for this clonotype. The rearrangement uses TRBV29-1 and TRBJ1-2, with 9 bases that match TRBD1. CDR3 length equals 11 residues. The junction had 0 bases not matched to a gene; V was cut back by 6 bases and J by 4 bases. Germline V lookup: CDR1 SQVTM, CDR2 ANQGSEA. The chain's CDR3 is CSVTGGYGYTF. CDR3 nucleotides: TGCAGCGTGACAGGGGGCTATGGCTACACCTTC.

About this clonotype itself: This may come from a read error, since a much larger clone is one base off. The chain joins TRBV2 to TRBJ2-7, with unresolved D. The length of the CDR3 is 13 residues. V lost 10 bases and J 6 bases, leaving 19 bases between the germline ends. Germline V CDR1 and CDR2: SNHLY, FYNNEI. DNA for the CDR3: TGTGCCAACTCGGCAGAACATCAGTGCGAGCAGTACTTC. Its translation: CANSAEHQCEQYF. Full variable domain (outside the CDR3, taken from reference TRBV2 and TRBJ2-7): EPEVTQTPSHQVTQMGQEVILRCVPISNHLYFYWYRQILGQKVEFLVSFYNNEISEKSEIFDDQFSVERPDGSNFTLKIRSTKLEDSAMYFCANSAEHQCEQYFGPGTRLTVT.

This clonotype was seen at least ten times. J is TRBJ1-2 and V is TRBV9; D is uncertain. The germline V and J ends were trimmed by 0 bases and 7 bases, with 10 bases remaining between them. The CDR3 loop spans 13 amino acids. Germline V CDR1 and CDR2: SGDLS, YYNGEE. The CDR3 here is CASSVGGYSGYTF. CDR3 nucleotide sequence: TGTGCCAGCAGCGTAGGGGGATATTCTGGCTACACCTTC.

This clonotype showed up many times. The rearrangement joins TRBV20-1 to TRBJ1-1; D may be TRBD1 (5 bases). The CDR3 is made up of 13 amino acids. The V end lost 6 bases, the J end lost 3 bases, and 14 bases lay between the germline ends. Germline lookup yields CDR1 DFQATT and CDR2 SNEGSKA (reference sequence). The CDR3 reads CSAGAYRHTEAFF. The CDR3 DNA follows: TGCAGTGCCGGGGCCTATAGACACACTGAAGCTTTCTTT.

This clonotype was observed at least ten times. This chain links TRBV7-3 with TRBJ2-5; 11 bases match TRBD2. The trim removed 3 bases at V and 5 bases at J, leaving 2 bases unmatched. The germline V gene encodes CDR1 SGHTA and CDR2 FQGTGA. The CDR3 has 14 residues. DNA for the CDR3: TGTGCCAGCAGCTTTAGCGGGAGGGCGGAGACCCAGTACTTC. This translates into CASSFSGRAETQYF.

Only a few counts were recorded for this clonotype. The chain links TRBV7-2 to TRBJ2-7, with TRBD2 matching 11 bases. J gave up 4 bases and V 1 base, and 15 bases lay outside the gene matches. This CDR3 region has 19 residues. The germline V gene has CDR1 SGHTA and CDR2 FQGNSA. The CDR3 reads CASSLGGGGLAGGRYEQYF. The CDR3 DNA follows: TGTGCCAGCAGCTTAGGAGGGGGCGGGCTAGCGGGAGGACGGTACGAGCAGTACTTC.

The chain uses TRBV12-3 or TRBV12-4 and TRBJ2-2; D perhaps matches TRBD1 (6 bases). V gave up 6 bases and J gave up 4 bases, with 24 bases separating them. The CDR3 is 18 residues long. The CDR3 spells CASSQRSRGRRGTGELFF. CDR3 coding DNA: TGTGCCAGCAGCCAACGGAGCAGGGGCAGGAGAGGCACCGGGGAGCTGTTTTTT.

This rearrangement joins TRBV7-3 to TRBJ1-5, with TRBD1 matching 11 bases. The CDR3 length is 15 residues. V trimming: 5 bases; J trimming: 5 bases; junction bases outside the gene matches: 5. Per germline, CDR1 SGHTA and CDR2 FQGTGA. DNA of the CDR3: TGTGCCAGCAGCAACGGACAGGGGGCCGATCAGCCCCAGCATTTT. It translates to CASSNGQGADQPQHF.